This entry lists 21 T cell receptor beta chains sequenced from one sample in a study of control samples from healthy donors and cancer patients. Data came from immunoSEQ multiplex PCR; TCRdb stores just in-frame clones and leaves some out. The data show under 85,000 clones, about 93% seen once. Input material: blood. Receptor source: a woman in her thirties or forties in good health.

The rearrangement joins TRBV7-9 to TRBJ2-2, with D hard to call. This CDR3 contains 12 residues. Germline V lookup: CDR1 SEHNR, CDR2 FQNEAQ (reference sequence). V was shortened by 1 base and J by 9 bases, with 6 bases between the two germline ends. CDR3 DNA sequence: TGTGCCAGCAGCTTAGACGGGTGGGAGCTGTTTTTT. Protein sequence: CASSLDGWELFF.

The rearrangement joins TRBV4-1 to TRBJ1-3; D not resolved. The V end lost 0 bases, the J end lost 9 bases, and 9 bases lay between the germline ends. The germline CDR1 and CDR2 sequences are MGHRA and YSYEKL. The CDR3 runs 13 residues. The CDR3 DNA reads TGCGCCAGCAGCCAAGAGGTGGGGTTCACCATATATTTT. The encoded protein is CASSQEVGFTIYF.

Only one count was recorded for this clone. This sequence joins TRBV11-3 and TRBJ2-2; possible D gene TRBD1, 7 bases. This CDR3 has 14 amino acids. CDR1 is SGHNT, CDR2 YENEEA, per germline. V lost 5 bases, J lost 7 bases, and 14 bases lay in between. The CDR3 is CASSPRGANGELFF. CDR3 DNA sequence: TGTGCCAGCAGCCCCAGGGGGGCAAACGGGGAGCTGTTTTTT.

The chain couples TRBV28 to TRBJ2-2; D remains ambiguous. The CDR3 is made up of 14 amino acids. Germline CDR1 MDHEN, CDR2 SYDVKM. Trimming took 5 bases from V and 6 from J, leaving 13 bases between them. This CDR3 is CASSIPQAPGELFF. CDR3 in DNA: TGTGCCAGCAGTATACCGCAGGCACCCGGGGAGCTGTTTTTT.

The gene calls are TRBV5-1 and TRBJ1-1; D is unclear. From germline, CDR1 is SGHRS and CDR2 YFSETQ. Trimming pared 0 bases from V and 1 base from J, leaving 10 bases between. The CDR3 contains 15 residues. In DNA, the CDR3 is TGCGCCAGCAGCTTGGCGGCAGGAGGGAACACTGAAGCTTTCTTT. This translates into CASSLAAGGNTEAFF.

The genes are TRBV6-5 and TRBJ2-7; D might be TRBD2 (5 bases). The CDR3 is 13 amino acids. Trimming left V 7 bases short and J 2 bases short, with 12 bases between. Per the germline V gene, CDR1 is MNHEY and CDR2 is SVGAGI. The DNA for the CDR3 is TGTGCCAGCAAAGTCGCGGGCCCCTACGAGCAGTACTTC. This encodes CASKVAGPYEQYF.

V usage is TRBV4-1 and J usage is TRBJ1-1; tentatively, D is TRBD1 (6 bases). V was shortened by 7 bases and J by 1 base, with 13 bases between the two germline ends. CDR1 MGHRA and CDR2 YSYEKL come from the germline V gene. This CDR3 contains 14 residues. The CDR3 is CASTPTGANTEAFF. The CDR3 region has the DNA TGCGCCAGCACGCCCACGGGGGCGAACACTGAAGCTTTCTTT.

Details on this clone: The junction and the germline gene differ at one end; a read error may be behind it. This chain joins TRBV7-2 and TRBJ2-3, with 12 bases lining up with TRBD2. CDR3 length equals 13 residues. CDR1 and CDR2 (germline): SGHTA, FQGNSA. The CDR3 sequence: CASSSQLAGGSFF. In DNA, the CDR3 is TGTGCCAGCAGCTCTCAACTAGCGGGGGGCTCTTTTTTT.

The rearrangement joins TRBV3-1 (or the pseudogene TRBV3-2) to TRBJ2-7; D possibly matches TRBD1 or TRBD2 (5 bases each). CDR3 length: 13 amino acids. The germline V gene has CDR1 LGHDT and CDR2 YNNKEL (reference sequence). Trimming took off 8 bases at V and 3 bases at J, with 14 bases between the two ends. CDR3 coding DNA: TGTGCCAGCGAGGCGAGGGGAAGCTACGAGCAGTACTTC. Translation gives CASEARGSYEQYF.

The chain has TRBV14 and TRBJ2-7; D gene uncertain. Trimming stripped 1 base from V and 1 base from J, with 5 bases between. CDR1 is SGHDN, CDR2 FVKESK, per germline. This CDR3 comprises 13 residues. The CDR3 region has the DNA TGTGCCAGCAGCCAAGTAGAGTCCTACGAGCAGTACTTC. Residues: CASSQVESYEQYF.

The CDR3 region has the DNA TGTGCCAGTCCTACAGGGGGGAGTCGTAATGGCTACACCTTC. As protein: CASPTGGSRNGYTF. J is TRBJ1-2 and V is TRBV6-5; the match to TRBD1 covers 8 bases. V gave up 9 bases and J gave up 6 bases; unmatched junction bases: 12. This CDR3 spans 14 amino acids. Germline lookup yields CDR1 MNHEY and CDR2 SVGAGI.

The chain joins TRBV6-2 or TRBV6-3 to TRBJ2-2, with D possibly TRBD2 on 6 matching bases. The CDR3 has 15 residues. CDR1 and CDR2 (germline): MNHEY, SVGEGT. Trimming took 5 bases from V and 2 from J, leaving 12 bases between them. In nucleotides, the CDR3 is TGTGCCAGCAGTAAGCCGGGACTTAACACCGGGGAGCTGTTTTTT. It specifies CASSKPGLNTGELFF.

The J gene is TRBJ2-7, the V gene TRBV7-9, with D perhaps TRBD1 or TRBD2 (6 bases each). This CDR3 region has 17 residues. CDR1 is SEHNR, CDR2 FQNEAQ, per germline (reference sequence). V was trimmed by 2 bases and J by 2 bases, leaving 19 bases between them. The CDR3, as DNA: TGTGCCAGCAGCTTAAAAGAGGGGGGAGGAAACCCCTACGAGCAGTACTTC. Protein product: CASSLKEGGGNPYEQYF.

This sequence joins TRBV2 and TRBJ1-1; unclear D gene. The CDR3 is 11 residues long. V shed 5 bases and J shed 11 bases, with 12 bases lying between them. Germline CDR1 and CDR2: SNHLY and FYNNEI. The CDR3 DNA is TGTGCCAGCAGTTTTTTTTCGGGGGCTTTCTTT. It yields the protein CASSFFSGAFF.

The chain has TRBV7-2 and TRBJ2-2; 8 bases fit TRBD1. This CDR3 region has 15 residues. The germline CDR1 and CDR2 sequences are SGHTA and FQGNSA. Trimming at V came to 5 bases and at J to 1 base, leaving 3 bases not matched to a gene. CDR3 sequence reads: CASSIGTGNTGELFF. The CDR3 DNA reads as TGTGCCAGCAGCATAGGGACAGGGAACACCGGGGAGCTGTTTTTT.

J is TRBJ2-7 and V is TRBV27; 7 nucleotides agree with TRBD1. Germline V lookup: CDR1 MNHEY, CDR2 SMNVEV (reference sequence). The CDR3 contains 14 residues. Trimming took 2 bases from V and 2 from J; bases not matched to a gene: 3. The CDR3, as DNA: TGTGCCAGCAGTTTAGTCCAGGGGGCCTACGAGCAGTACTTC. It translates to CASSLVQGAYEQYF.

The J gene is TRBJ2-5, the V gene TRBV6-1; D perhaps matches TRBD2 (5 bases). V lost 5 bases and J lost 2, with 12 bases in between. CDR1 MNHNS and CDR2 SASEGT come from the germline V gene. The CDR3 is 14 residues long. The CDR3 nucleotides are TGTGCCAGCAGTCCGCCCACTAGGCAAGAGACCCAGTACTTC. Translation gives CASSPPTRQETQYF.

The V call is TRBV7-9, the J call TRBJ2-1, with D tentatively TRBD2 (5 bases). Germline values: CDR1 SEHNR, CDR2 FQNEAQ (reference sequence). The germline V and J ends were trimmed by 4 bases and 0 bases, with 22 bases remaining between them. This CDR3 has 19 amino acids. The CDR3 coding sequence is TGTGCCAGCAGCTCCCCAACCCTTTTCCAGCGGAACTCCTACAATGAGCAGTTCTTC. Protein: CASSSPTLFQRNSYNEQFF.

V and J are TRBV6-4 and TRBJ1-2; maybe TRBD1 (5 bases). There are 14 residues in the CDR3. Germline V gene lookup returns CDR1 MRHNA and CDR2 SNTAGT. V was clipped by 5 bases and J by 4 bases, with 14 bases between them. The CDR3 DNA sequence: TGTGCCAGCAGTCTTAGGGGTGGTTCCTATGGCTACACCTTC. This gives the protein CASSLRGGSYGYTF.

V is TRBV14 and J is TRBJ2-3; no definite D call. Germline CDR1 is SGHDN and CDR2 is FVKESK. Trimming left V 4 bases short and J 0 bases short, with 14 bases between. This CDR3 has 16 residues. The CDR3 loop reads CASSRRAEASTDTQYF. The CDR3, as DNA: TGTGCCAGCAGCCGTAGGGCCGAAGCCAGCACAGATACGCAGTATTTT.

The chain recombines TRBV12-3 or TRBV12-4 with TRBJ2-3; D uncertain. The V end lost 3 bases, the J end lost 4 bases, and 2 bases lay between the germline ends. The CDR3 has 11 residues. The CDR3 loop reads CASSFSDTQYF. The DNA of the CDR3 is TGTGCCAGCAGTTTTTCAGATACGCAGTATTTT.